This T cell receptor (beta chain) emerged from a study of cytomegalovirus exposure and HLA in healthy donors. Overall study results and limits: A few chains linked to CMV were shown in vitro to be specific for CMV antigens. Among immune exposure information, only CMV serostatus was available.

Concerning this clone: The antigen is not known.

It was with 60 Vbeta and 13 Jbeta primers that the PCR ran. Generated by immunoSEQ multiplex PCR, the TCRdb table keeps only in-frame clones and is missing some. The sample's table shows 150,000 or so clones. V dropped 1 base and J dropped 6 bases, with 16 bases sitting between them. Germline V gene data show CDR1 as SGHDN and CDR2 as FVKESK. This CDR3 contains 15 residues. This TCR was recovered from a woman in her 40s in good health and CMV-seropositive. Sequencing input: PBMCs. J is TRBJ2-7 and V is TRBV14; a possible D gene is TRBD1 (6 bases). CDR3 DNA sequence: TGTGCCAGCAGCCAAGCCGGACAGACAGTTCGCGAGCAGTACTTC. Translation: CASSQAGQTVREQYF.